The entry that follows covers one T cell receptor beta chain sequence. Germline V CDR1 and CDR2: LGHNA, YNFKEQ. CDR3 size: 17 residues. Trimming stripped 4 bases from V and 9 bases from J, with 22 bases between. Repertoires were generated with immunoSEQ multiplex PCR, while TCRdb's copy carries only in-frame clones and drops some. Here the sample spans under 90,000 clones, around 97% being singletons. The source of the sample is a study of technical replicates of blood from a handful of donors. What was sequenced was T cells isolated from PBMCs. V gene TRBV4-2 combines with J gene TRBJ1-6, with D possibly being TRBD1 (6 bases). The sequence was obtained from a human donor in good health. CDR3 DNA: TGTGCCAGCAGCCGAGAACAGGGCTCGTCCCCCATTTCACCCCTCCACTTT. This sequence encodes CASSREQGSSPISPLHF.